The clone carrying this T cell receptor beta chain was seen many times. The target antigen is unknown. This entry comes from a study of T cells after yellow fever vaccination. Study-level findings and limits: Subsequent booster samples again held most clones from primary vaccination (96% CD4, about 90% CD8).

Trimming removed 5 bases at V and 12 bases at J, with 14 bases between. There are 13 residues in the CDR3. The germline V gene has CDR1 SGHTA and CDR2 FQGNSA. One entry per CDR3 protein results from TCRdb running MiXCR on the 5' RACE reads. The sample has 300,000 to 450,000 distinct CDR3 sequences; around 8.1% are singletons. The sample here was PBMCs, taken around 45 days after the first yellow fever vaccination. The clonotype was recovered from a man aged 18 to 30 who received the YFV17D yellow fever vaccine. The V and J genes are TRBV7-2 and TRBJ1-6; D unclear. The CDR3 region has the DNA TGTGCCAGCAGCGGCAGGTTGGCGAGACCCCTCCACTTT. Encoded protein: CASSGRLARPLHF.